The TCR beta chain described here comes from a study of blood T cell repertoires in COVID-19. Between the trimmed V and J ends, which lost 6 bases and 5 bases, there was a span of 10 bases. Germline CDR1 reads MNHNY; CDR2 reads SVGAGI (reference sequence). The CDR3 contains 12 residues. Profiled with immunoSEQ multiplex PCR; TCRdb holds only in-frame clones, not every one. The data contain 97,000 or so clones, approximately 90% of them seen just once; the ten biggest clones take up approximately 1.5%. The TCR was taken from a man between 60 and 75 years old with acute or convalescent COVID-19. The chain links TRBV6-6 to TRBJ1-2, with D maybe TRBD1 (5 bases). The sequenced sample consisted of peripheral blood. CDR3 DNA: TGTGCCAGCAGACCCGACAGTTATGGCTACACCTTC. Amino acids: CASRPDSYGYTF.